The rows below give T cell receptor beta chains drawn from one sample of a study of cytomegalovirus exposure and HLA in healthy donors. Profiling relied on immunoSEQ multiplex PCR, and the TCRdb table lists in-frame clones only, not all of them. This sample carries over 150,000 clones, 79% of them seen once, and the ten largest clones take 1.5%. Input material: PBMCs. These receptors were collected from a girl aged 10-17 years in good health and CMV-seropositive. The CDR3 runs from the conserved cysteine through the conserved F or W. The order of the fields is J gene, V gene, clone size, D gene, CDR3 protein, CDR3 DNA. The D gene is left open where the match is weak. For some rows the clone size is stated as once, few or many, or as a class when expanded; others skip it.

TRBJ1-1,TRBV9,once,.,CASSVVAGSEAFF,TGTGCCAGCAGCGTAGTGGCAGGCTCTGAAGCTTTCTTT
TRBJ2-5,TRBV15,.,TRBD2,CAIKRGYQETQYF,TGTGCCATCAAGCGGGGGTACCAAGAGACCCAGTACTTC
TRBJ1-2,TRBV29-1,few,.,CSVGQGPNYGYTF,TGCAGCGTTGGTCAGGGCCCTAACTATGGCTACACCTTC
TRBJ2-7,TRBV7-2,once,TRBD2,CASSATSVIVYEQYF,TGTGCCAGCAGCGCGACTAGCGTCATCGTCTACGAGCAGTACTTC
TRBJ2-1,TRBV9,.,TRBD2,CASSVVLAGGNEQFF,TGTGCCAGCAGCGTAGTGCTAGCGGGGGGCAATGAGCAGTTCTTC
TRBJ2-1,TRBV27,.,TRBD2,CASSLRAGALYNEQFF,TGTGCCAGCAGCCTTAGAGCGGGGGCTCTTTACAATGAGCAGTTCTTC
TRBJ1-1,TRBV25-1,once,.,CARSESSGGSFLAEAFF,TGTGCCCGCAGTGAATCAAGCGGGGGGTCCTTTTTGGCTGAAGCTTTCTTT
TRBJ2-7,TRBV6-5,.,.,CASSYSGSLDEQYF,TGTGCCAGCAGTTACTCGGGGAGTCTCGACGAGCAGTACTTC
TRBJ2-1,TRBV4-2,.,TRBD2,CASSPSGGASNEQFF,TGTGCCAGCAGCCCTAGCGGGGGGGCGTCCAATGAGCAGTTCTTC
TRBJ2-3,TRBV5-1,few,.,CASSLAPGQNTDTQYF,TGCGCCAGCAGCTTGGCCCCGGGACAAAACACAGATACGCAGTATTTT
TRBJ1-6,TRBV12-5,.,.,CASGLTYSSSYNSPLHF,TGTGCTAGTGGTTTGACCTACAGTAGCTCCTATAATTCACCCCTCCACTTT
TRBJ1-6,TRBV6-5,.,.,CASTYDRSFFSPLHF,TGTGCCAGCACCTACGACAGGAGTTTTTTTTCACCCCTCCACTTT
TRBJ1-1,TRBV6-1,.,.,CASRLEKLTEAFF,TGTGCCAGCAGGTTAGAAAAGCTGACTGAAGCTTTCTTT
TRBJ1-1,TRBV7-8,.,TRBD1,CASSLMSQGGEAFF,TGTGCCAGCAGCTTAATGTCGCAGGGGGGTGAAGCTTTCTTT
TRBJ1-4,TRBV5-6,few,.,CASSLKARIPTTNEKLFF,TGTGCCAGCAGCTTGAAGGCCAGGATTCCTACAACTAATGAAAAACTGTTTTTT
TRBJ1-3,TRBV10-3,few,.,CAISARTANSGNTIYF,TGTGCCATCAGTGCTAGGACAGCGAACTCTGGAAACACCATATATTTT
TRBJ1-1,TRBV7-6,.,.,CASSLGVGGRDTEAFF,TGTGCCAGCAGCTTAGGTGTCGGGGGGCGAGACACTGAAGCTTTCTTT
TRBJ2-3,TRBV5-5,.,.,CASSTQPRDTQYF,TGTGCCAGCAGCACTCAACCTAGGGATACGCAGTATTTT
TRBJ1-1,TRBV7-9,.,.,CASSLERGGTEAFF,TGTGCCAGCAGCTTAGAGCGGGGGGGGACTGAAGCTTTCTTT
TRBJ2-1,TRBV10-3,.,TRBD2,CAIGIAGGTFNEQFF,TGTGCCATCGGCATAGCGGGGGGGACATTCAATGAGCAGTTCTTC
TRBJ2-3,TRBV6-6,.,TRBD1,CASSYGQGRTDTQYF,TGTGCCAGCAGTTACGGACAGGGGAGAACAGATACGCAGTATTTT
TRBJ1-5,TRBV6-1,few,TRBD1,CASSEKPGTGDQPQHF,TGTGCCAGCAGTGAGAAGCCCGGGACAGGGGATCAGCCCCAGCATTTT
TRBJ1-5,TRBV4-2,.,.,CASSGKPGDQPQHF,TGTGCCAGCAGTGGTAAGCCGGGGGATCAGCCCCAGCATTTT